One and the same sample provided the 25 T cell receptor beta chains below, sequenced in a study of T cells in Graves' hyperthyroidism and ophthalmopathy. RNA transcripts provided the source from which TCR beta CDR3 regions were amplified. When the TCR CDR3 underwent first-round RT-PCR, the HTBI primer set was used. TCRdb analysed the multiplex PCR reads with MiXCR anew, one entry per CDR3 protein. Among roughly 560,000 distinct CDR3 sequences listed, roughly 14% were seen once. Sequencing was done on a sample of blood. The receptors were sampled from a woman aged 40 to 50 with Graves' ophthalmopathy.

The table lists this clonotype with many counts. The chain has TRBV5-1 and TRBJ1-2; D not resolved. V shed 0 bases and J shed 0 bases, with 12 bases lying between them. CDR3 length equals 16 residues. The V gene's germline CDR1 is SGHRS and CDR2 YFSETQ. CDR3 residues: CASSLDRSSTNYGYTF. As DNA, the CDR3 is TGCGCCAGCAGCTTGGATAGGTCCTCTACTAACTATGGCTACACCTTC.

This clonotype was recorded at least ten times. CDR3 sequence (DNA): TGTGCCAGCACTGGCGGGAGGAGCTCCTACGAGCAGTACTTC. Encoded protein: CASTGGRSSYEQYF. This chain connects TRBV2 to TRBJ2-7; 8 bases agree with TRBD2. J was trimmed by 0 bases and V by 7 bases; bases with no gene match: 5. The V gene's germline CDR1 is SNHLY and CDR2 FYNNEI. There are 14 residues in the CDR3.

The chain employs TRBV12-3 or TRBV12-4 and TRBJ1-4; D is unclear. The CDR3 consists of 14 residues. V lost 6 bases to trimming and J lost 7 bases, with 15 bases between them. CDR3 nucleotides: TGTGCCAGCAGGCCTCCCCGCGCAGCTGAAAAACTGTTTTTT. Its translation is CASRPPRAAEKLFF.

The table lists this clonotype with many counts. The chain is built from TRBV9 and TRBJ2-2; D gene ambiguous. The germline V gene encodes CDR1 SGDLS and CDR2 YYNGEE. This CDR3 has 16 residues. Between the trimmed V and J ends, which lost 2 bases and 1 base, there was a span of 12 bases. This CDR3 reads CASSVAGNLNTGELFF. The CDR3, as DNA: TGTGCCAGCAGCGTTGCAGGAAATCTGAACACCGGGGAGCTGTTTTTT.

The V and J genes are TRBV30 and TRBJ2-7; possible D gene TRBD2, 5 bases. With 6 bases removed from V and 3 bases from J, the gap between germline ends came to 15 bases. This CDR3 region has 13 residues. Per germline, CDR1 GTSNPN and CDR2 SVGIG (reference sequence). CDR3 protein: CACGRGRDYEQYF. CDR3 coding DNA: TGTGCCTGCGGGCGAGGACGGGACTACGAGCAGTACTTC.

At least ten counts were recorded for this clonotype. The chain joins TRBV28 to TRBJ2-2; 9 bases are a match to TRBD1. Germline values: CDR1 MDHEN, CDR2 SYDVKM. This CDR3 has 18 residues. V was clipped by 5 bases and J by 5 bases; unmatched bases: 15. The CDR3 DNA reads as TGTGCCAGCAGTACCAGAAACCTGAACAGGGGGCGGACCGGGGAGCTGTTTTTT. Amino acids: CASSTRNLNRGRTGELFF.

The chain employs TRBV6-2 or TRBV6-3 and TRBJ2-2; 7 nucleotides align to TRBD2. Per germline, CDR1 MNHEY and CDR2 SVGEGT. This CDR3 contains 15 residues. After removal of 2 bases from V and 2 bases from J, the junction contained 2 bases not matched to a gene. CDR3 loop: CASSYGDYNTGELFF. CDR3 in DNA: TGTGCCAGCAGTTACGGGGACTACAACACCGGGGAGCTGTTTTTT.

This clonotype was seen at least ten times. This chain uses TRBV7-2 with TRBJ1-1; 8 bases line up with TRBD1. V trimming: 5 bases; J trimming: 3 bases; junction bases outside the gene matches: 8. In germline, CDR1 is SGHTA, CDR2 FQGNSA. The CDR3 spans 15 residues. CDR3 nucleotides: TGTGCCAGCAGCGATCAACAGGGGGGCTACACTGAAGCTTTCTTT. Protein product: CASSDQQGGYTEAFF.

The chain joins TRBV12-3 or TRBV12-4 to TRBJ2-7; possibly TRBD1 or TRBD2 for D (5 bases each). The CDR3 has 15 amino acids. V lost 1 base, J lost 1 base, and 11 bases lay in between. CDR3 loop: CASSLDWGLSYEQYF. CDR3 coding DNA: TGTGCCAGCAGTTTAGATTGGGGGTTGTCCTACGAGCAGTACTTC.

V is TRBV20-1 and J is TRBJ2-5; D possibly matches TRBD1 or TRBD2 (6 bases each). The CDR3 consists of 14 residues. The germline V gene has CDR1 DFQATT and CDR2 SNEGSKA (reference sequence). Trimming removed 0 bases from V and 4 bases from J, with 12 bases in between. The CDR3 DNA follows: TGCAGTGCTAGAGAAGGGGGGCCAGGAGAGACCCAGTACTTC. It codes for CSAREGGPGETQYF.

The chain joins TRBV29-1 to TRBJ2-2; the match to TRBD2 covers 7 bases. V was pared by 7 bases and J by 3 bases, with 5 bases of the junction left unmatched. This CDR3 contains 13 residues. CDR1 and CDR2 from the germline V gene are SQVTM and ANQGSEA. The CDR3 here is CSAGEGYTGELFF. CDR3 DNA sequence: TGCAGCGCTGGGGAGGGATACACCGGGGAGCTGTTTTTT.

The chain combines TRBV13 with TRBJ2-7; D possibly corresponds to TRBD1 (5 bases). The V and J ends lost 0 bases and 7 bases respectively, with 10 bases between them. CDR3 size: 13 residues. CDR1 is PRHDT, CDR2 FYEKMQ, per germline (reference sequence). The CDR3 sequence is CASSLGPQGEQYF. CDR3 nucleotide sequence: TGTGCCAGCAGCTTAGGGCCGCAGGGTGAGCAGTACTTC.

This clonotype was counted only a few times. The V gene is TRBV7-9, the J gene TRBJ2-4; a possible D gene is TRBD1 (6 bases). V lost 3 bases and J 5 bases, leaving 20 bases between the germline ends. Germline values: CDR1 SEHNR, CDR2 FQNEAQ (reference sequence). The CDR3 runs to 17 residues. The CDR3 loop is CASSFNSPGAWENIQYF. CDR3 DNA sequence: TGTGCCAGCAGCTTCAATAGTCCAGGGGCCTGGGAAAACATTCAGTACTTC.

This clonotype was seen many times. This chain connects TRBV19 to TRBJ1-2; D remains unclear. Germline CDR1 and CDR2: LNHDA and SQIVND (reference sequence). The CDR3 is made up of 14 amino acids. V shed 7 bases and J shed 0 bases, with 12 bases lying between them. In DNA, the CDR3 is TGTGCCAGTACGCCGTTACCTACTAACTATGGCTACACCTTC. It specifies CASTPLPTNYGYTF.

Here the CDR3 DNA reads TGTGCCAGCTCACCAGACAGGGTCGTCTATGGCTACACCTTC. Protein sequence: CASSPDRVVYGYTF. The chain has TRBV18 and TRBJ1-2; TRBD1 agrees at 7 bases. The CDR3 loop spans 14 amino acids. Germline V gives CDR1 KGHSH, CDR2 LQKENI. The V gene end was trimmed by 2 bases and the J gene end by 4 bases; junction bases not matched to a gene: 4. The full variable domain, completed using reference TRBV18 and TRBJ1-2, is NAGVMQNPRHLVRRRGQEARLRCSPMKGHSHVYWYRQLPEEGLKFMVYLQKENIIDESGMPKERFSAEFPKEGPSILRIQQVVRGDSAAYFCASSPDRVVYGYTFGSGTRLTVV.

There are many counts of this clonotype. The V call is TRBV11-1, the J call TRBJ2-7; 8 nucleotides match TRBD1. CDR1 is SGHAT and CDR2 is FQDESV in the germline V gene (reference sequence). The junction had 3 bases not matched to a gene; V was cut back by 5 bases and J by 0 bases. This CDR3 comprises 14 residues. This CDR3 is CASSRDRPSYEQYF. The DNA for the CDR3 is TGTGCCAGCAGCCGGGACAGGCCCTCCTACGAGCAGTACTTC.

This clonotype was seen ten or more times. The chain couples TRBV2 to TRBJ1-2; no clear D. The CDR3 sequence is 14 residues long. V lost 3 bases and J lost 4, with 12 bases in between. The germline gives CDR1 SNHLY, CDR2 FYNNEI. The CDR3 nucleotides read TGTGCCAGCAGTGAGGGGAGGGTTACCTATGGCTACACCTTC. This translates into CASSEGRVTYGYTF.

This clonotype was recorded at least ten times. J is TRBJ2-7 and V is TRBV12-3 or TRBV12-4, with 7 bases identical to TRBD2. The trim removed 7 bases at V and 13 bases at J, leaving 16 bases unmatched. The CDR3 extends over 13 amino acids. CDR3 bases: TGTGCCAGCACCCGGGGAACAGGCGGGAGTCCCTACTTC. Amino acid sequence: CASTRGTGGSPYF.

This clonotype was seen repeatedly, ten times or more. V usage is TRBV3-1 and J usage is TRBJ2-5, with D unclear. The CDR3 has 11 residues. CDR1 and CDR2 from the germline V gene are LGHDT and YNNKEL (reference sequence). V was pared by 3 bases and J by 5 bases, with 4 bases between. The CDR3 reads CASSHAETQYF. The CDR3 DNA sequence: TGTGCCAGCAGCCACGCGGAGACCCAGTACTTC.

There are many counts of this clonotype. The chain employs TRBV6-1 and TRBJ2-5, with D possibly being TRBD1 (6 bases). Trimming cost V 3 bases and J 4 bases, with 18 bases left between them. The germline CDR1 and CDR2 sequences are MNHNS and SASEGT. The CDR3 spans 16 residues. CDR3 sequence reads: CASSEALLTGAETQYF. The CDR3 coding sequence is TGTGCCAGCAGTGAGGCCCTCTTGACAGGAGCAGAGACCCAGTACTTC.

This clonotype was found many times. CDR3 bases: TGTGCCAGCAGTGCCGAACGGGGGACTAGCGGTTACAATGAGCAGTTCTTC. Translating it yields CASSAERGTSGYNEQFF. This chain uses TRBV6-1 with TRBJ2-1, with 11 bases identical to TRBD2. CDR3 length: 17 amino acids. Germline assignment: CDR1 MNHNS and CDR2 SASEGT. V gave up 4 bases and J gave up 4 bases; unmatched junction bases: 9.

This clonotype occurred a few times. This chain uses TRBV20-1 with TRBJ2-2; 9 nucleotides agree with TRBD1. V shed 5 bases and J 0 bases; nucleotides not matched to a gene: 4. Germline V CDR1 and CDR2: DFQATT, SNEGSKA (reference sequence). CDR3 length equals 15 residues. CDR3 region: CSAPRTGANTGELFF. CDR3 DNA: TGCAGTGCTCCCCGGACAGGGGCGAACACCGGGGAGCTGTTTTTT.

This clonotype was counted ten times or more. The chain carries TRBV12-3 or TRBV12-4 and TRBJ2-5; D is unclear. CDR3 length equals 11 residues. Trimming shortened V by 5 bases and J by 7 bases, and 8 bases separated the two germline ends. The CDR3 sequence is CASSPHGTQYF. In DNA, the CDR3 is TGTGCCAGCAGTCCACACGGGACCCAGTACTTC.

This clonotype was seen only a few times. This sequence joins TRBV4-1 and TRBJ2-7; 7 bases map to TRBD2. CDR1 is MGHRA, CDR2 YSYEKL, per germline. V dropped 2 bases and J dropped 3; count of bases not matched to a gene: 7. This CDR3 spans 15 amino acids. CDR3 DNA sequence: TGCGCCAGCAGCCAAAGGGAGGGGATCTACTACGAGCAGTACTTC. Encoded protein: CASSQREGIYYEQYF.

This clonotype was recorded many times. The chain has TRBV19 and TRBJ2-1; 9 bases are shared with TRBD2. The CDR3 covers 15 residues. Germline values: CDR1 LNHDA, CDR2 SQIVND (reference sequence). V lost 1 base and J lost 7; bases outside the gene matches: 5. CDR3 nucleotides: TGTGCCAGTAGTATAGGGACTAGCGAAGAAAATGAGCAGTTCTTC. Its translation: CASSIGTSEENEQFF.